This T cell receptor beta chain was observed in a study of cytomegalovirus exposure and HLA in healthy donors. Concerning this clone itself: Its specificity is not known.

The ends were cut back, 0 bases at V and 2 bases at J, with 11 bases in the middle. The CDR3 has 15 amino acids. Germline V gene data show CDR1 as MGHRA and CDR2 as YSYEKL. General observations from the study: Reportedly, HLA-A and HLA-B alleles of most subjects were accurately predicted from TCR beta.

Primers for the PCR totalled 60 Vbeta and 13 Jbeta. TCRdb's copy holds only in-frame clones and misses some; the assay was immunoSEQ multiplex PCR. The sample records about 82,000 clones, around 76% being singletons. The chain is built from TRBV4-1 and TRBJ2-7; D is undetermined. Sequenced material: PBMCs. This TCR was recovered from a woman between 45 and 65 years old in good health and CMV-seropositive. The CDR3 DNA follows: TGCGCCAGCAGCCAAGATCCAGGCAGAACCTACGAGCAGTACTTC. It codes for CASSQDPGRTYEQYF.